Shown below are 3 T cell receptor beta chains from a single sample sequenced in a study of T cell changes during pregnancy in multiple sclerosis (dated by TCRdb to 2018 to 2020). Libraries were prepared through the immunoSEQ multiplex PCR assay. TCRdb carries this immuneACCESS record with in-frame sequences only. Its versions omit some clonotypes, under half of them owing to an unresolved V gene in the studies checked, with the rest unexplained. The sample table shows around 100,000 clones, and roughly 90% are seen once. Clones ranked in the top ten supply about 3.5% of the sample. Source: peripheral blood, taken after pregnancy. The receptor source for this set is a female donor with multiple sclerosis, enrolled in a pregnancy study.

This chain links TRBV19 with TRBJ2-7, with a possible D match to TRBD1 (6 bases). The CDR3 contains 15 residues. Germline V gene lookup returns CDR1 LNHDA and CDR2 SQIVND (reference sequence). The ends were cut back, 4 bases at V and 0 bases at J, with 13 bases in the middle. The CDR3 coding sequence is TGTGCCAGTAGTAGGGCAAGGACAGACTCCTACGAGCAGTACTTC. This sequence encodes CASSRARTDSYEQYF. The variable domain in full, with the rest retrieved from reference TRBV19 and TRBJ2-7, is DGGITQSPKYLFRKEGQNVTLSCEQNLNHDAMYWYRQDPGQGLRLIYYSQIVNDFQKGDIAEGYSVSREKKESFPLTVTSAQKNPTAFYLCASSRARTDSYEQYFGPGTRLTVT.

The chain carries TRBV5-1 and TRBJ2-1; unclear D gene. The CDR3 length is 16 residues. The V end was cut by 0 bases, the J end by 0 bases, with 10 bases between. Germline V gene data show CDR1 as SGHRS and CDR2 as YFSETQ. The CDR3: CASSLAAQSSYNEQFF. DNA of the CDR3: TGCGCCAGCAGCTTGGCCGCGCAAAGCTCCTACAATGAGCAGTTCTTC.

The chain is built from TRBV29-1 and TRBJ2-1; possibly TRBD2 for D (5 bases). Trimming took off 3 bases at V and 3 bases at J, with 9 bases between the two ends. CDR1 is SQVTM, CDR2 ANQGSEA, per germline. The CDR3 consists of 13 residues. In nucleotides, the CDR3 is TGCAGCGTTGATGCTGACTACTACAATGAGCAGTTCTTC. It encodes CSVDADYYNEQFF.